The T cell receptor (beta chain) under discussion was sequenced for a study of regulatory T cells in long-lasting Graves disease. There are 15 residues in the CDR3. The V end was cut by 2 bases, the J end by 0 bases, with 10 bases between. CDR1 is LNHDA, CDR2 SQIVND, per germline (reference sequence). Arm-PCR of CDR3 regions and iRepertoire HTBI primers were used to build TCR beta libraries. In TCRdb, the multiplex PCR reads were re-called with MiXCR into one record per CDR3 protein. Of 650,000 to 700,000 distinct CDR3 sequences in the sample, about 32% are singletons; the top ten hold roughly 46%. This clonotype was seen a handful of times. Sample time point: persistent/refractory GD, antithyroid drugs over 5 years with positive TRAb. PBMC RNA served as the TCR library source.

This clonotype was sampled from a female donor with Graves disease. The V gene is TRBV19, the J gene TRBJ1-1; D ambiguous. The source material was peripheral blood mononuclear cells (PBMCs), sampled when the disease was refractory, from a patient treated with antithyroid drugs. CDR3 region: CASSISGLMNTEAFF. DNA of the CDR3: TGTGCCAGTAGTATATCCGGGCTGATGAACACTGAAGCTTTCTTT.